The following is a T cell receptor beta chain sequence with its context. V lost 4 bases to trimming and J lost 8 bases; unmatched junction nucleotides: 17. This CDR3 contains 17 residues. Germline V gives CDR1 SGHDN, CDR2 FVKESK. This entry belongs to a study of T cells in Graves' hyperthyroidism and ophthalmopathy. RNA transcripts were the template for amplifying TCR beta CDR3 regions. The HTBI primer set was used in a first-round RT-PCR of the TCR CDR3. TCRdb recomputed calls from the multiplex PCR reads with MiXCR, one row per CDR3 protein. The sample consists of approximately 350,000 distinct CDR3 sequences, nearly 15% of them appearing once.

Sequenced material: blood. The chain has TRBV14 and TRBJ1-2, with 9 bases aligning to TRBD1. The sequence came from a woman aged 60-70 years with Graves' ophthalmopathy. The DNA of the CDR3 is TGTGCCAGCAGCCCGATTGGGGGACAGGGAGGTCAGATGGGCTACACCTTC. It specifies CASSPIGGQGGQMGYTF.